The 18 T cell receptor beta chains listed next were all sequenced from one sample in a study of shared clonotypes between healthy human individuals (dated by TCRdb to the early 2020s). Library method: the immunoSEQ multiplex PCR assay. As stored in TCRdb, this immuneACCESS dataset retains in-frame rearrangements with V and J assigned. A fraction of the clones does not appear; measured against another copy, unresolved V genes explain less than half of the discrepancy, and the remainder lacks a known reason. For this sample the table gives more than 400,000 clones, of which approximately 95% were detected only once. Together, the top ten hold about 0.064% of the sample. The specimen sequenced was naive CD4+ T cells sorted from blood. The label giving this sample's cell subset or site can be read as: CD45RA+ positively selected. The receptors were sampled from a woman in her twenties or thirties in good health.

The rearrangement links TRBV5-4 to TRBJ2-5, with 7 bases that match TRBD1. The J call may be wrong; the DNA end is better matched by TRBJ2-7. CDR1 SGHNT and CDR2 YYREEE come from the germline V gene (reference sequence). The CDR3 is made up of 17 amino acids. The CDR3 bases are TGTGCCAGCAGCTTGGATATACAGGGGACCCGACGGGGCGAGCAGTACTTC. Amino acid sequence: CASSLDIQGTRRGEQYF.

The chain joins TRBV6-1 to TRBJ1-2; D gene unclear. V shed 4 bases and J shed 2 bases, with 11 bases lying between them. CDR3 length: 14 residues. In germline, CDR1 is MNHNS, CDR2 SASEGT. The CDR3 nucleotides read TGTGCCAGCAGTGTTATGGGGTGGAACTATGGCTACACCTTC. This translates into CASSVMGWNYGYTF.

Of note for this clone: The same CDR3 is also encoded by other DNA sequences in this sample. CDR3 amino acids: CASSLSGYEQYF. The DNA of the CDR3 is TGTGCCAGCAGTTTATCAGGGTACGAGCAGTACTTC. V is TRBV28 and J is TRBJ2-7; a possible D gene is TRBD1 (5 bases). The ends were cut back, 1 base at V and 4 bases at J, with 5 bases in the middle. This CDR3 is built from 12 residues. Germline CDR1 reads MDHEN; CDR2 reads SYDVKM.

This CDR3 reads CASSLTGVNTEAFF. In DNA form, the CDR3 reads TGTGCCAGCTCCCTTACAGGTGTGAACACTGAAGCTTTCTTT. The gene calls are TRBV6-1 and TRBJ1-1, with D possibly TRBD1 on 5 matching bases. The V gene's germline CDR1 is MNHNS and CDR2 SASEGT. V was cut by 8 bases and J by 0 bases, with 13 bases left in between. The CDR3 contains 14 residues.

The genes are TRBV5-1 and TRBJ2-1; 10 nucleotides agree with TRBD2. The V gene's germline CDR1 is SGHRS and CDR2 YFSETQ. J gave up 7 bases and V 4 bases, and 14 bases lay outside the gene matches. The CDR3 sequence is 17 residues long. CDR3 amino acids: CASSPGVVAGGTNEQFF. DNA for the CDR3: TGCGCCAGCAGCCCCGGTGTCGTAGCGGGAGGAACAAATGAGCAGTTCTTC.

The chain links TRBV28 to TRBJ1-2; no clear D gene. CDR1 and CDR2 from the germline V gene are MDHEN and SYDVKM. The CDR3 length is 14 residues. V was cut by 4 bases and J by 8 bases, with 17 bases left in between. The CDR3 loop is CASSSGPVRLGYTF. The CDR3 coding sequence is TGTGCCAGCAGTTCCGGGCCAGTGAGGCTCGGCTACACCTTC.

This chain joins TRBV14 and TRBJ1-4; a possible D gene is TRBD1 (5 bases). CDR3 length: 18 amino acids. Trimming shortened V by 1 base and J by 2 bases, and 17 bases separated the two germline ends. From germline, CDR1 is SGHDN and CDR2 FVKESK. The chain's CDR3 is CASSQVRGRTLTNEKLFF. DNA of the CDR3: TGTGCCAGCAGCCAAGTGAGGGGACGAACTTTGACTAATGAAAAACTGTTTTTT. The full variable domain, rest sourced from reference TRBV14 and TRBJ1-4, is EAGVTQFPSHSVIEKGQTVTLRCDPISGHDNLYWYRRVMGKEIKFLLHFVKESKQDESGMPNNRFLAERTGGTYSTLKVQPAELEDSGVYFCASSQVRGRTLTNEKLFFGSGTQLSVL.

V usage is TRBV5-6 and J usage is TRBJ1-2, with TRBD1 matching over 11 bases. After removal of 3 bases from V and 6 bases from J, the junction contained 13 bases not matched to a gene. CDR1 and CDR2 from the germline V gene are SGHDT and YYEEEE. CDR3 length: 17 residues. CDR3 region: CASSSGQGEGTINGYTF. CDR3 coding DNA: TGTGCCAGCAGCTCGGGACAGGGGGAAGGGACTATTAATGGCTACACCTTC.

This chain uses TRBV4-1 with TRBJ2-3, with D possibly called TRBD1 or TRBD2 (5 bases each). Germline V gives CDR1 MGHRA, CDR2 YSYEKL. The CDR3 loop spans 15 amino acids. V lost 5 bases to trimming and J lost 2 bases, with 14 bases between them. The CDR3 sequence is CASSSRDGTTDTQYF. CDR3 coding DNA: TGCGCCAGCAGCTCCCGGGACGGAACCACAGATACGCAGTATTTT.

The rearrangement uses TRBV4-1 and TRBJ2-5; D unclear. The V end was cut by 1 base, the J end by 1 base, with 4 bases between. CDR1 MGHRA and CDR2 YSYEKL come from the germline V gene. The CDR3 runs 13 residues. The CDR3 bases are TGCGCCAGCAGCCAAGGGCCCCAAGAGACCCAGTACTTC. This codes for CASSQGPQETQYF.

The chain recombines TRBV28 with TRBJ1-5, with 9 bases fitting TRBD1. The CDR3 covers 18 residues. Germline loops: CDR1 MDHEN, CDR2 SYDVKM. Unmatched junction bases numbered 20, after V lost 5 bases and J lost 9 bases. The CDR3 spells CASSTSSGQGTLAWPQHF. CDR3 DNA: TGTGCCAGCAGTACCTCCTCGGGACAGGGAACCTTAGCGTGGCCCCAGCATTTT.

The chain carries TRBV28 and TRBJ2-3; 8 bases map to TRBD2. V gave up 5 bases and J gave up 6 bases; unmatched junction bases: 10. Germline lookup yields CDR1 MDHEN and CDR2 SYDVKM. This CDR3 contains 15 residues. The CDR3 DNA is TGTGCCAGCAGTGGCACAGCGGGAGTGTCGGATACGCAGTATTTT. Translation gives CASSGTAGVSDTQYF.

CDR3 bases: TGTGCCAGCAGTTTTGCGGCTAGCGGGACTCTACGAGAGCAGTACTTC. This gives the protein CASSFAASGTLREQYF. The chain employs TRBV28 and TRBJ2-7; TRBD2 agrees at 9 bases. Germline V CDR1 and CDR2: MDHEN, SYDVKM. After removal of 3 bases from V and 7 bases from J, the junction contained 13 bases not matched to a gene. This CDR3 has 16 amino acids.

This clone has a single count. V and J are TRBV19 and TRBJ2-3, with a tentative D call TRBD1 (6 bases). The CDR3 extends over 14 amino acids. CDR1 is LNHDA and CDR2 is SQIVND in the germline V gene (reference sequence). Trimming left V 6 bases short and J 5 bases short, with 15 bases between. DNA for the CDR3: TGTGCCAGTAGCCTCCGTGCAGGGGTAGATACGCAGTATTTT. This codes for CASSLRAGVDTQYF.

This clone has a single count. The J gene is TRBJ1-2, the V gene TRBV10-3, with no clear D. CDR1 and CDR2 (germline): ENHRY, SYGVKD. The CDR3 length is 12 residues. The V and J ends lost 6 bases and 4 bases respectively, with 9 bases between them. CDR3 bases: TGTGCCATCAGCCCGGACGGCTATGGCTACACCTTC. It yields the protein CAISPDGYGYTF.

In regard to this clone: Here the CDR3 omits its conserved ending phenylalanine or tryptophan, so a read error is the likely source. No DNA is shown, since the ends of the CDR3 on it are uncertain; the CDR3 is the one TCRdb lists. V is TRBV6-1 and J is TRBJ1-2. Germline V gene data show CDR1 as MNHNS and CDR2 as SASEGT. The CDR3 extends over 13 residues, inclusive of both ends. The CDR3 sequence is CASREMRTGIVTD.

This clone was counted only a few times. The chain carries TRBV5-4 and TRBJ1-2; D is uncertain. This CDR3 region has 12 residues. Germline loops: CDR1 SGHNT, CDR2 YYREEE (reference sequence). V was clipped by 4 bases and J by 4 bases, with 8 bases between them. DNA of the CDR3: TGTGCCAGCAGCGGTGTCTCCTATGGCTACACCTTC. Translation: CASSGVSYGYTF.

The V call is TRBV5-1, the J call TRBJ1-1, with no clear D. CDR3 length: 13 amino acids. Germline CDR1 and CDR2: SGHRS and YFSETQ. The V end lost 4 bases, the J end lost 4 bases, and 11 bases lay between the germline ends. The CDR3 DNA reads TGCGCCAGCAGCCGAAATCCCCCCACTGAAGCTTTCTTT. Translation gives CASSRNPPTEAFF.